This T cell receptor beta chain originates from a study of cytomegalovirus exposure and HLA in healthy donors. The wider study: The approximately 120 validation repertoires were reported in a later analysis to have been generated on the same platform as the 666 first-cohort repertoires. The study, taken as a whole, reports: Despite most TCR sequences being rare, some public TCRs occurred in many donors. Testing in vitro showed a few CMV-associated chains specific for CMV antigens. According to a subsequent analysis, TCR clusters identified in the first cohort showed a tendency to co-occur across the 100 to 150 validation repertoires.

Profiled with immunoSEQ multiplex PCR; TCRdb holds only in-frame clones, not every one. The data show around 90,000 clones, with 84% seen just once and roughly an eighth held by the top ten. On this clone itself: The antigen remains undetermined.

Trimming left V 2 bases short and J 2 bases short, with 7 bases between. CDR1 SGHAT and CDR2 FQNNGV come from the germline V gene. The CDR3 sequence is 14 residues long. This sequence originates from a woman younger than 35 in good health and CMV-seropositive. The sample consisted of PBMCs. The chain uses TRBV11-2 and TRBJ1-5; unclear D gene. The CDR3 loop reads CASSLNTGNQPQHF. In DNA form, the CDR3 reads TGTGCCAGCAGCTTAAATACAGGCAATCAGCCCCAGCATTTT.